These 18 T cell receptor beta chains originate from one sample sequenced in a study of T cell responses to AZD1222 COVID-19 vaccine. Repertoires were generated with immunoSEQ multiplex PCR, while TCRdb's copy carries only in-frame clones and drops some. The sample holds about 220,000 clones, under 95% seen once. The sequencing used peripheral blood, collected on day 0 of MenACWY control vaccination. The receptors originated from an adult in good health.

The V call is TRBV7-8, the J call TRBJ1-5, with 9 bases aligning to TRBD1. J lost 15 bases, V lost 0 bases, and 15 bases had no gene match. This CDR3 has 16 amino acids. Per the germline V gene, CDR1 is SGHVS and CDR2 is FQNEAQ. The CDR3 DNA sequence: TGTGCCAGCAGCTTAGCTGGTGGACAGGGGCCCCTTTTGGGGCATTTT. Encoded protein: CASSLAGGQGPLLGHF.

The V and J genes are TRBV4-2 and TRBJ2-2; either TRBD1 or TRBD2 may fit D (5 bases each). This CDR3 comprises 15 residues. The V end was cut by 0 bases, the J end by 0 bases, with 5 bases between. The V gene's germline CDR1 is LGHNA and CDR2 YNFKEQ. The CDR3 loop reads CASSQEGANTGELFF. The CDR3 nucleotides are TGTGCCAGCAGCCAAGAGGGGGCGAACACCGGGGAGCTGTTTTTT.

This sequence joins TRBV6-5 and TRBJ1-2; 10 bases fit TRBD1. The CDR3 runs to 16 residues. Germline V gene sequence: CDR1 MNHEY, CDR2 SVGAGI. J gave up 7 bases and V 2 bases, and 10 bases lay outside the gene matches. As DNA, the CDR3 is TGTGCCAGCAGTTACCTTCGACAGGGGGCAGTAGGTGGCTACACCTTC. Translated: CASSYLRQGAVGGYTF.

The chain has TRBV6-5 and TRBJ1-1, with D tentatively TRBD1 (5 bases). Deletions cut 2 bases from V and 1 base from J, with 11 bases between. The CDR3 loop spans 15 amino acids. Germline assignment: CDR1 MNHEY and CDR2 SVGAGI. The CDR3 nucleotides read TGTGCCAGCAGTTACGTGACAGACCCGAACACTGAAGCTTTCTTT. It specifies CASSYVTDPNTEAFF.

CDR3 DNA sequence: TGTGCCAGCACTCAGACAACCCTGGGGGAAAAACTGTTTTTT. Translation: CASTQTTLGEKLFF. J is TRBJ1-4 and V is TRBV28; no firm D call. V was clipped by 7 bases and J by 8 bases, with 17 bases between them. Germline V gene data show CDR1 as MDHEN and CDR2 as SYDVKM. The CDR3 has 14 residues. Drawing the rest from reference TRBV28 and TRBJ1-4, the complete variable domain is DVKVTQSSRYLVKRTGEKVFLECVQDMDHENMFWYRQDPGLGLRLIYFSYDVKMKEKGDIPEGYSVSREKKERFSLILESASTNQTSMYLCASTQTTLGEKLFFGSGTQLSVL.

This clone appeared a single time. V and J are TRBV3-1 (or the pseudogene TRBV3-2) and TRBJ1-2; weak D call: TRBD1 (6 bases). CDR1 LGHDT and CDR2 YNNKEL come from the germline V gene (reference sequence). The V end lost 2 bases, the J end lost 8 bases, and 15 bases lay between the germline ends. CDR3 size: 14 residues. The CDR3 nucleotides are TGTGCCAGCAGCCAAAGGATTCTCGGGGGCGGCTACACCTTC. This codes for CASSQRILGGGYTF.

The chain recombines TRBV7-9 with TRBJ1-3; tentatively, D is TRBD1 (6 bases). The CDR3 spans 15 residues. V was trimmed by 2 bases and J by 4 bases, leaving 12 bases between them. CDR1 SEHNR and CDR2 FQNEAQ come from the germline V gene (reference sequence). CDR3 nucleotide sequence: TGTGCCAGCAGCTTATTAAACAGGGCCGGAAACACCATATATTTT. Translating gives CASSLLNRAGNTIYF.

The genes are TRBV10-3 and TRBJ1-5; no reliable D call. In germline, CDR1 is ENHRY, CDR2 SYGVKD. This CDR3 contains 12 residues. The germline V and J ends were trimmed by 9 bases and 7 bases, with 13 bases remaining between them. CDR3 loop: CAIQEGEQPQHF. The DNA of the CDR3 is TGTGCCATTCAGGAGGGTGAACAGCCCCAGCATTTT.

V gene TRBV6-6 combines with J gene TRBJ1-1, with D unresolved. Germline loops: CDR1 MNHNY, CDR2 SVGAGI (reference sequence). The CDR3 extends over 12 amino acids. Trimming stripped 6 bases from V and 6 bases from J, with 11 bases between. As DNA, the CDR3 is TGTGCCAGCAGGACCGGGGTCCCTGAAGCTTTCTTT. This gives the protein CASRTGVPEAFF.

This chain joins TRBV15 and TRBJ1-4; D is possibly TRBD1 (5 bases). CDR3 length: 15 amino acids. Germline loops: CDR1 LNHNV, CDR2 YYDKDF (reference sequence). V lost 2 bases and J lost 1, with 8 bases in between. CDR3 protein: CATSRTDRTNEKLFF. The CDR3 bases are TGTGCCACCAGCAGAACTGACAGAACTAATGAAAAACTGTTTTTT. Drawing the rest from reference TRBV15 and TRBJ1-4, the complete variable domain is DAMVIQNPRYQVTQFGKPVTLSCSQTLNHNVMYWYQQKSSQAPKLLFHYYDKDFNNEADTPDNFQSRRPNTSFCFLDIRSPGLGDTAMYLCATSRTDRTNEKLFFGSGTQLSVL.

CDR3 loop: CASSLDRSYTGELFF. In nucleotides, the CDR3 is TGCGCCAGCAGCTTGGACAGGTCTTACACCGGGGAGCTGTTTTTT. The rearrangement joins TRBV5-1 to TRBJ2-2; perhaps TRBD1 as D (5 bases). Between the trimmed V and J ends, which lost 0 bases and 3 bases, there was a span of 9 bases. The CDR3 length is 15 residues. Germline assignment: CDR1 SGHRS and CDR2 YFSETQ.

CDR3 in amino acids: CASSQFVDGGAKGETQYF. The CDR3 nucleotides read TGTGCCAGCAGCCAATTCGTAGACGGGGGGGCGAAGGGAGAGACCCAGTACTTC. This chain connects TRBV3-1 (or the pseudogene TRBV3-2) to TRBJ2-5, with 8 bases fitting TRBD2. After removal of 2 bases from V and 4 bases from J, the junction contained 15 bases not matched to a gene. This CDR3 comprises 18 residues. CDR1 is LGHDT, CDR2 YNNKEL, per germline (reference sequence).

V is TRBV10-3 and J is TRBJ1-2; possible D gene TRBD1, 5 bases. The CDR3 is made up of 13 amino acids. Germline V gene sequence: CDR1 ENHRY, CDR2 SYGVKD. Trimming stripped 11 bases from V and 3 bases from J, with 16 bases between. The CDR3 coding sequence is TGTGCCGTGGCTTTCGGAGGGGACTATGGCTACACCTTC. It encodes CAVAFGGDYGYTF.

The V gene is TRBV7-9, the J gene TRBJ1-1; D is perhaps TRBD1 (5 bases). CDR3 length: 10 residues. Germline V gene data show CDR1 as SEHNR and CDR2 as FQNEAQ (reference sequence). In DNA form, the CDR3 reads TGTGCATGGGGGGACACTGAAGCTTTCTTT. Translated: CAWGDTEAFF.

CDR3 loop: CATSSGQANLYGYTF. The CDR3, as DNA: TGTGCCACCAGCAGTGGACAGGCTAACCTCTATGGCTACACCTTC. This rearrangement joins TRBV15 to TRBJ1-2, with 7 bases identical to TRBD1. Germline V gene data show CDR1 as LNHNV and CDR2 as YYDKDF (reference sequence). Germline trimming cut 3 bases from V and 4 bases from J; bases unmatched to any gene: 8. CDR3 size: 15 residues.

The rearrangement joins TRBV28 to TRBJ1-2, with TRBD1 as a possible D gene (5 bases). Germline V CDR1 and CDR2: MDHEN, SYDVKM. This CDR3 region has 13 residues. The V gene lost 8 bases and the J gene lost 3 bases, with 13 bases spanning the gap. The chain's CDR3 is CASGIQVDYGYTF. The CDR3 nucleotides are TGTGCCAGCGGTATACAGGTAGACTATGGCTACACCTTC.

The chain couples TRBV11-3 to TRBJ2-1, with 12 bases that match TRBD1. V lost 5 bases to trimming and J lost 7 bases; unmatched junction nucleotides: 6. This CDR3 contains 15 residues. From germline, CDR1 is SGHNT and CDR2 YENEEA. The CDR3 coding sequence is TGTGCCAGCAGCCGTGGGACAGGGGGCGGGAATGAGCAGTTCTTC. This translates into CASSRGTGGGNEQFF. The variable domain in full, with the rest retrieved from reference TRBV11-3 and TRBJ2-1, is EAGVVQSPRYKIIEKKQPVAFWCNPISGHNTLYWYLQNLGQGPELLIRYENEEAVDDSQLPKDRFSAERLKGVDSTLKIQPAELGDSAVYLCASSRGTGGGNEQFFGPGTRLTVL.

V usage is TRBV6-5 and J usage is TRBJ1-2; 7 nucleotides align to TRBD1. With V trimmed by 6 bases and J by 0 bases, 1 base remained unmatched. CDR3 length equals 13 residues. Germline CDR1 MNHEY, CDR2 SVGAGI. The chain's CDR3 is CASRGTANYGYTF. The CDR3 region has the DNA TGTGCCAGCAGGGGGACAGCTAACTATGGCTACACCTTC.